One and the same sample provided the 27 T cell receptor beta chains below, sequenced in a study of cytomegalovirus exposure and HLA in healthy donors. The PCR was carried out with 60 Vbeta primers and 13 Jbeta primers. Profiled with immunoSEQ multiplex PCR; TCRdb holds only in-frame clones, not every one. Its table records some 62,000 clones. Material: PBMCs. All receptors come from a man aged 30-40 years in good health and CMV-seropositive.

V is TRBV6-5 and J is TRBJ2-1; no clear D. Germline-derived CDR1 and CDR2 are MNHEY and SVGAGI. The CDR3 contains 14 residues. V dropped 0 bases and J dropped 6 bases, with 9 bases sitting between them. The CDR3 loop is CASSYSGSTNEQFF. As DNA, the CDR3 is TGTGCCAGCAGTTACTCGGGCAGTACCAATGAGCAGTTCTTC.

CDR3 loop: CASSELAGVDADTQYF. In DNA, the CDR3 is TGTGCCAGCAGTGAATTAGCGGGGGTTGATGCAGATACGCAGTATTTT. This chain connects TRBV2 to TRBJ2-3; 9 bases fit TRBD2. This CDR3 comprises 16 residues. Germline values: CDR1 SNHLY, CDR2 FYNNEI. After removal of 2 bases from V and 4 bases from J, the junction contained 7 bases not matched to a gene.

The chain combines TRBV6-5 with TRBJ2-1; 11 nucleotides agree with TRBD2. V lost 10 bases, J lost 5 bases, and 10 bases stayed unmatched. CDR1 MNHEY and CDR2 SVGAGI come from the germline V gene. The CDR3 totals 15 residues. The CDR3 DNA follows: TGTGCCACCCTGAGGACTAGCGGGTTTAACAATGAGCAGTTCTTC. It translates to CATLRTSGFNNEQFF.

This chain links TRBV6-1 with TRBJ1-1; TRBD1 matches at 9 bases. This CDR3 comprises 14 residues. Germline CDR1 reads MNHNS; CDR2 reads SASEGT. Trimming took 4 bases from V and 3 from J; bases not matched to a gene: 3. CDR3 nucleotide sequence: TGTGCCAGCAGTGGAACAGGGGGCCACACTGAAGCTTTCTTT. Translation: CASSGTGGHTEAFF.

V gene TRBV7-6 combines with J gene TRBJ1-3; perhaps TRBD1 as D (5 bases). CDR1 is SGHVS and CDR2 is FNYEAQ in the germline V gene. Trimming took 3 bases from V and 4 from J, leaving 16 bases between them. The CDR3 runs to 16 residues. Written as DNA, the CDR3 is TGTGCCAGCAGCTTGGAGCAGGGTGGATACGGAAACACCATATATTTT. It translates to CASSLEQGGYGNTIYF.

The chain has TRBV5-1 and TRBJ2-5; 8 positions agree with TRBD2. The CDR3 is made up of 14 amino acids. J gave up 4 bases and V 6 bases, and 8 bases lay outside the gene matches. From germline, CDR1 is SGHRS and CDR2 YFSETQ. CDR3 sequence reads: CASTSLAGRETQYF. The CDR3 coding sequence is TGCGCCAGCACTTCATTAGCGGGGCGAGAGACCCAGTACTTC.

The CDR3 DNA is TGTGCCAGCAACCTTGCGGGCGGTGAGCAGTTCTTC. Its translation: CASNLAGGEQFF. J is TRBJ2-1 and V is TRBV7-9; D is possibly TRBD2 (5 bases). V lost 7 bases and J 9 bases, leaving 13 bases between the germline ends. The CDR3 loop spans 12 amino acids. Germline CDR1 reads SEHNR; CDR2 reads FQNEAQ (reference sequence).

This sequence joins TRBV4-2 and TRBJ2-4, with a possible D match to TRBD2 (6 bases). V was cut by 0 bases and J by 2 bases, with 14 bases left in between. Germline CDR1 is LGHNA and CDR2 is YNFKEQ. This CDR3 has 17 amino acids. CDR3 in amino acids: CASSQEGGWGTKNIQYF. The CDR3 coding sequence is TGTGCCAGCAGCCAAGAGGGGGGTTGGGGAACCAAAAACATTCAGTACTTC.

The J gene is TRBJ1-4, the V gene TRBV6-1, with TRBD1 as a possible D gene (6 bases). CDR3 size: 12 residues. V lost 8 bases to trimming and J lost 12 bases, with 16 bases between them. CDR1 and CDR2 from the germline V gene are MNHNS and SASEGT. The CDR3: CASSPGGAELFF. The CDR3 bases are TGTGCCAGCTCTCCGGGGGGGGCAGAACTGTTTTTT.

This clone is medium-sized by frequency. The chain carries TRBV7-9 and TRBJ1-1, with a tentative D call TRBD1 (6 bases). The CDR3 sequence is 14 residues long. Trimming removed 8 bases from V and 2 bases from J, with 15 bases in between. Germline CDR1 reads SEHNR; CDR2 reads FQNEAQ (reference sequence). The DNA for the CDR3 is TGTGCCAGCGCTGCGACAGGATATAACACTGAAGCTTTCTTT. Its translation is CASAATGYNTEAFF.

This chain joins TRBV15 and TRBJ2-3; the match to TRBD1 covers 7 bases. The CDR3 runs 17 residues. Germline V lookup: CDR1 LNHNV, CDR2 YYDKDF (reference sequence). After removal of 2 bases from V and 5 bases from J, the junction contained 13 bases not matched to a gene. CDR3 region: CATSRKGNRGFGDTQYF. CDR3 nucleotides: TGTGCCACCAGCAGAAAAGGGAACAGGGGATTCGGAGATACGCAGTATTTT.

The rearrangement links TRBV30 to TRBJ1-1; the D gene is possibly TRBD1 (6 bases). CDR3 length equals 13 residues. The V end lost 5 bases, the J end lost 1 base, and 11 bases lay between the germline ends. CDR1 GTSNPN and CDR2 SVGIG come from the germline V gene (reference sequence). The CDR3 DNA is TGTGCCTGGCAGGGACACAAGAACACTGAAGCTTTCTTT. Translated: CAWQGHKNTEAFF.

The rearrangement uses TRBV11-2 and TRBJ2-1; D is perhaps TRBD2 (5 bases). Trimming removed 3 bases at V and 0 bases at J, with 15 bases between. CDR3 length equals 17 residues. Germline V gives CDR1 SGHAT, CDR2 FQNNGV. This chain's CDR3 is CASSLYPGISSYNEQFF. The CDR3 DNA sequence: TGTGCCAGCAGCTTGTATCCGGGAATCAGCTCCTACAATGAGCAGTTCTTC.

This chain joins TRBV7-9 and TRBJ1-3; D unresolved. The germline V gene encodes CDR1 SEHNR and CDR2 FQNEAQ (reference sequence). CDR3 size: 17 residues. Trimming cost V 2 bases and J 2 bases, with 16 bases left between them. The CDR3 loop reads CASSLLSRGKAGNTIYF. As DNA, the CDR3 is TGTGCCAGCAGCTTATTATCTCGGGGAAAGGCTGGAAACACCATATATTTT. Based on the CDR3 plus reference TRBV7-9 and TRBJ1-3, the full variable domain is DTGVSQNPRHKITKRGQNVTFRCDPISEHNRLYWYRQTLGQGPEFLTYFQNEAQLEKSRLLSDRFSAERPKGSFSTLEIQRTEQGDSAMYLCASSLLSRGKAGNTIYFGEGSWLTVV.

The chain combines TRBV11-2 with TRBJ1-5; 7 bases are a match to TRBD1. Unmatched junction bases numbered 9, after V lost 5 bases and J lost 5 bases. This CDR3 comprises 15 residues. CDR1 and CDR2 from the germline V gene are SGHAT and FQNNGV. CDR3 in amino acids: CASSPGGRQHQPQHF. The CDR3 bases are TGTGCCAGCAGCCCAGGGGGGCGACAACATCAGCCCCAGCATTTT.

The CDR3 region is CASSLAGGSIDNEQFF. The DNA for the CDR3 is TGCGCCAGCAGCTTGGCGGGGGGGAGTATCGACAATGAGCAGTTCTTC. V gene TRBV5-1 combines with J gene TRBJ2-1, with 8 bases aligning to TRBD2. Germline CDR1 and CDR2: SGHRS and YFSETQ. Trimming took 0 bases from V and 5 from J; bases not matched to a gene: 7. This CDR3 contains 16 residues. Complete variable domain (other parts from reference TRBV5-1 and TRBJ2-1): KAGVTQTPRYLIKTRGQQVTLSCSPISGHRSVSWYQQTPGQGLQFLFEYFSETQRNKGNFPGRFSGRQFSNSRSEMNVSTLELGDSALYLCASSLAGGSIDNEQFFGPGTRLTVL.

The gene calls are TRBV19 and TRBJ2-7, with 11 positions matching TRBD2. Per germline, CDR1 LNHDA and CDR2 SQIVND (reference sequence). This CDR3 has 14 amino acids. The V and J ends lost 6 bases and 9 bases, in that order; junction bases with no gene match: 10. CDR3 amino acids: CASSLLAGGPGQYF. CDR3 sequence (DNA): TGTGCCAGTAGCCTTCTAGCGGGAGGCCCGGGGCAGTACTTC.

J is TRBJ2-7 and V is TRBV2, with D possibly being TRBD1 (5 bases). CDR3 length: 12 amino acids. CDR1 is SNHLY and CDR2 is FYNNEI in the germline V gene. Deletions cut 3 bases from V and 3 bases from J, with 6 bases between. CDR3 in amino acids: CASSEDIYEQYF. The CDR3 nucleotides read TGTGCCAGCAGTGAGGACATCTACGAGCAGTACTTC. Full variable domain (missing parts from reference TRBV2 and TRBJ2-7): EPEVTQTPSHQVTQMGQEVILRCVPISNHLYFYWYRQILGQKVEFLVSFYNNEISEKSEIFDDQFSVERPDGSNFTLKIRSTKLEDSAMYFCASSEDIYEQYFGPGTRLTVT.

J is TRBJ1-1 and V is TRBV6-1; 12 bases line up with TRBD1. The junction had 0 bases not matched to a gene; V was cut back by 4 bases and J by 0 bases. There are 15 residues in the CDR3. CDR1 is MNHNS, CDR2 SASEGT, per germline. This chain's CDR3 is CASSGDRGLNTEAFF. The CDR3, as DNA: TGTGCCAGCAGTGGGGACAGGGGGCTGAACACTGAAGCTTTCTTT.

This rearrangement joins TRBV7-3 to TRBJ1-1; tentatively, D is TRBD1 (6 bases). Looked up from germline, CDR1 is SGHTA and CDR2 is FQGTGA. V shed 4 bases and J shed 0 bases, with 9 bases lying between them. There are 14 residues in the CDR3. CDR3 amino acids: CASSSYRVNTEAFF. The CDR3 DNA reads as TGTGCCAGCAGCTCTTACAGGGTGAACACTGAAGCTTTCTTT.

The J gene is TRBJ1-1, the V gene TRBV7-9; perhaps TRBD1 as D (6 bases). V lost 5 bases to trimming and J lost 6 bases, with 10 bases between them. Germline values: CDR1 SEHNR, CDR2 FQNEAQ (reference sequence). This CDR3 is 12 amino acids long. CDR3 sequence (DNA): TGTGCCAGCAGCGACAGGCTGGCTGAAGCTTTCTTT. This translates into CASSDRLAEAFF.

The V call is TRBV6-1, the J call TRBJ2-7, with D unclear. The length of the CDR3 is 15 residues. Germline V gene lookup returns CDR1 MNHNS and CDR2 SASEGT. The V gene lost 3 bases and the J gene lost 2 bases, with 14 bases spanning the gap. This chain's CDR3 is CASSDRIDKPYEQYF. The CDR3 coding sequence is TGTGCCAGCAGTGATAGAATTGACAAACCCTACGAGCAGTACTTC.

The rearrangement joins TRBV6-6 to TRBJ2-5; 8 nucleotides line up with TRBD2. V shed 0 bases and J 3 bases; nucleotides not matched to a gene: 0. The CDR3 contains 14 residues. Germline CDR1 is MNHNY and CDR2 is SVGAGI (reference sequence). CDR3 sequence reads: CASSYSLAEETQYF. The DNA of the CDR3 is TGTGCCAGCAGTTACTCACTAGCGGAAGAGACCCAGTACTTC.

The J gene is TRBJ1-2, the V gene TRBV6-4; 12 bases are a match to TRBD1. With V trimmed by 6 bases and J by 7 bases, 6 bases remained unmatched. The CDR3 contains 14 residues. From germline, CDR1 is MRHNA and CDR2 SNTAGT. The DNA for the CDR3 is TGTGCCAGCAGCGGGACAGGGGGCGCAGGTGGCTACACCTTC. It yields the protein CASSGTGGAGGYTF.

The V and J genes are TRBV19 and TRBJ2-4, with 11 bases aligning to TRBD1. The CDR3 is 16 residues long. Germline trimming cut 3 bases from V and 1 base from J; bases unmatched to any gene: 2. CDR1 and CDR2 from the germline V gene are LNHDA and SQIVND (reference sequence). CDR3 in amino acids: CASSMGQGVAKNIQYF. As DNA, the CDR3 is TGTGCCAGTAGTATGGGACAGGGGGTGGCCAAAAACATTCAGTACTTC.

The rearrangement joins TRBV11-3 to TRBJ2-1; 10 bases are shared with TRBD1. V was pared by 1 base and J by 9 bases, with 9 bases of the junction left unmatched. The CDR3 runs to 16 residues. Germline V CDR1 and CDR2: SGHNT, YENEEA. In DNA form, the CDR3 reads TGTGCCAGCAGCTTAGGGAGGCTGGACAGGGGGTTTGAGCAGTTCTTC. It encodes CASSLGRLDRGFEQFF. The full variable domain, rest sourced from reference TRBV11-3 and TRBJ2-1, is EAGVVQSPRYKIIEKKQPVAFWCNPISGHNTLYWYLQNLGQGPELLIRYENEEAVDDSQLPKDRFSAERLKGVDSTLKIQPAELGDSAVYLCASSLGRLDRGFEQFFGPGTRLTVL.

The chain has TRBV9 and TRBJ2-1; D possibly corresponds to TRBD1 (6 bases). The CDR3 spans 14 residues. Germline loops: CDR1 SGDLS, CDR2 YYNGEE. The germline V and J ends were trimmed by 3 bases and 1 base, with 8 bases remaining between them. The CDR3 region is CASSEGVSYNEQFF. CDR3 DNA: TGTGCCAGCAGCGAGGGGGTTTCCTACAATGAGCAGTTCTTC.